The rows below give T cell receptor beta chains drawn from one sample of a study of blood T cells in healthy people across ages. MiXCR, applied by TCRdb to the 5' RACE reads, yields one record per CDR3 protein. The sample holds around 850,000 distinct CDR3 sequences, 35% to 40% seen once. Sample: blood. These receptors came from a man aged 18 to 29 in good health. CDR3s include the opening cysteine and the closing phenylalanine or tryptophan. Each record gives: clone size, D gene, J gene, V gene, CDR3 protein, CDR3 DNA. The D gene is left open where the match is weak. Some rows have no size entry. The others give once, few or many, or a class for an expanded clone.

>few|TRBD1|TRBJ2-5|TRBV27
CASSLLRTGGRVTQYF
TGTGCCAGCAGTTTACTCCGGACAGGGGGCAGAGTGACCCAGTACTTC
>few|.|TRBJ1-2|TRBV29-1
CSVGFGGQLNGYTF
TGCAGCGTTGGGTTTGGAGGGCAGTTGAATGGCTACACCTTC
>.|TRBD2|TRBJ2-1|TRBV7-9
CASTTSGRINEQFF
TGTGCCAGTACGACCAGCGGGAGAATCAATGAGCAGTTCTTC
>.|TRBD2|TRBJ2-7|TRBV7-2
CASSLERLAGAYEQYF
TGTGCCAGCAGCTTAGAACGGCTAGCGGGAGCCTACGAGCAGTACTTC
>.|TRBD2|TRBJ2-1|TRBV4-1
CASSQEIAGGQETQFF
TGCGCCAGCAGCCAAGAGATAGCGGGGGGGCAAGAGACCCAGTTCTTC
>.|.|TRBJ1-2|TRBV12-3/TRBV12-4
CASSPGSGAYGYTF
TGTGCCAGCAGCCCCGGGTCGGGGGCCTATGGCTACACCTTC
>.|TRBD1|TRBJ2-3|TRBV13
CASSLGQGAHTDTQYF
TGTGCCAGCAGCTTGGGGCAGGGGGCCCACACAGATACGCAGTATTTT
>.|.|TRBJ2-2|TRBV28
CASSQIPGFSGGELFF
TGTGCCAGCAGCCAAATTCCCGGGTTTTCGGGCGGGGAGCTGTTTTTT
>.|.|TRBJ1-5|TRBV12-3/TRBV12-4
CASSTIVDSKGSNQPQHF
TGTGCCAGCAGTACTATAGTGGACAGTAAAGGTAGCAATCAGCCCCAGCATTTT
>few|.|TRBJ2-3|TRBV24-1
CATSDPAGGTDTQYF
TGTGCCACCAGTGATCCGGCAGGGGGCACAGATACGCAGTATTTT
>.|.|TRBJ1-1|TRBV5-1
CASSLRGAVTEAFF
TGCGCCAGCAGCTTGCGGGGGGCCGTCACTGAAGCTTTCTTT